Shown below are 17 T cell receptor beta chains from a single sample sequenced in a study of blood T cell repertoires in COVID-19. TCRdb keeps only in-frame clones here, not all; method: immunoSEQ multiplex PCR. The sample contains fewer than 200,000 clones, roughly 90% of which appear only once. The sample consisted of peripheral blood. The origin of the receptors is a man aged 18 to 29 with COVID-19, enrolled during active disease.

The chain employs TRBV5-1 and TRBJ1-5, with D possibly TRBD1 on 6 matching bases. Trimming removed 0 bases at V and 5 bases at J, with 18 bases between. The CDR3 spans 17 residues. In germline, CDR1 is SGHRS, CDR2 YFSETQ. This CDR3 is CASSLAPTGEKDQPQHF. The CDR3 DNA reads as TGCGCCAGCAGCTTGGCTCCGACAGGTGAGAAGGATCAGCCCCAGCATTTT.

The chain joins TRBV28 to TRBJ1-1; unclear D gene. V lost 4 bases, J lost 10 bases, and 13 bases lay in between. The CDR3 totals 12 residues. CDR1 and CDR2 (germline): MDHEN, SYDVKM. Here the CDR3 reads CASSYSDRGAFF. The DNA of the CDR3 is TGTGCCAGCAGTTACTCGGACCGGGGAGCTTTCTTT.

This clone was counted a single time. The chain is built from TRBV7-2 and TRBJ1-1; weak D call: TRBD1 (5 bases). CDR1 and CDR2 (germline): SGHTA, FQGNSA. With 4 bases removed from V and 0 bases from J, the gap between germline ends came to 12 bases. CDR3 length: 15 amino acids. The CDR3 sequence: CASSSTAGLNTEAFF. In nucleotides, the CDR3 is TGTGCCAGCAGCTCAACCGCAGGGCTGAACACTGAAGCTTTCTTT.

This clone came up a few times. The chain employs TRBV7-2 and TRBJ2-1, with TRBD2 matching 7 bases. Germline V CDR1 and CDR2: SGHTA, FQGNSA. The CDR3 is 19 amino acids. V was clipped by 1 base and J by 8 bases; unmatched bases: 20. The CDR3 reads CASSLDLPAGTILSDEQFF. In DNA form, the CDR3 reads TGTGCCAGCAGCTTAGATCTCCCTGCCGGGACTATACTGAGCGATGAGCAGTTCTTC.

V is TRBV2 and J is TRBJ2-2, with a possible D match to TRBD1 (6 bases). The CDR3 contains 16 residues. Trimming took 5 bases from V and 4 from J, leaving 17 bases between them. CDR1 and CDR2 (germline): SNHLY, FYNNEI. The CDR3 is CASSKPRTAITGELFF. DNA for the CDR3: TGTGCCAGCAGTAAGCCCCGGACAGCAATCACCGGGGAGCTGTTTTTT. Full variable domain (missing parts from reference TRBV2 and TRBJ2-2): EPEVTQTPSHQVTQMGQEVILRCVPISNHLYFYWYRQILGQKVEFLVSFYNNEISEKSEIFDDQFSVERPDGSNFTLKIRSTKLEDSAMYFCASSKPRTAITGELFFGEGSRLTVL.

The gene calls are TRBV19 and TRBJ1-5; D not certain. The CDR3 loop spans 14 amino acids. V was shortened by 7 bases and J by 0 bases, with 10 bases between the two germline ends. Germline loops: CDR1 LNHDA, CDR2 SQIVND (reference sequence). CDR3 coding DNA: TGTGCCAGTAATTTCGGAGGTAGCAATCAGCCCCAGCATTTT. Translated: CASNFGGSNQPQHF.

This chain connects TRBV27 to TRBJ2-1, with a tentative D call TRBD1 (6 bases). The germline gives CDR1 MNHEY, CDR2 SMNVEV (reference sequence). The CDR3 is 13 residues long. V lost 6 bases to trimming and J lost 4 bases, with 10 bases between them. The CDR3: CASSPDSYNEQFF. CDR3 bases: TGTGCCAGCAGCCCGGACAGTTACAATGAGCAGTTCTTC.

V gene TRBV6-2 or TRBV6-3 combines with J gene TRBJ2-7; TRBD2 matches 9 bases. With V trimmed by 2 bases and J by 5 bases, 10 bases remained unmatched. CDR1 MNHEY and CDR2 SVGEGT come from the germline V gene. The CDR3 is 16 amino acids. CDR3 residues: CASSYAGAGGIDEQYF. CDR3 bases: TGTGCCAGCAGTTACGCGGGAGCGGGAGGAATCGACGAGCAGTACTTC.

The rearrangement uses TRBV7-9 and TRBJ2-3, with TRBD1 matching 10 bases. CDR1 is SEHNR, CDR2 FQNEAQ, per germline (reference sequence). Unmatched junction bases numbered 11, after V lost 2 bases and J lost 0 bases. The CDR3 is 19 amino acids. CDR3 bases: TGTGCCAGCAGCTTAATTATTCGCCGACAGGGGGCGAGCACAGATACGCAGTATTTT. Encoded protein: CASSLIIRRQGASTDTQYF.

The rearrangement uses TRBV11-2 and TRBJ2-1; 10 positions match TRBD2. V lost 2 bases and J lost 7; bases outside the gene matches: 5. The CDR3 runs to 15 residues. Germline V gene sequence: CDR1 SGHAT, CDR2 FQNNGV. CDR3 sequence (DNA): TGTGCCAGCAGCTTAATTCGAGCGGGAGGGAATGAGCAGTTCTTC. The encoded protein is CASSLIRAGGNEQFF.

V and J are TRBV2 and TRBJ2-1, with TRBD2 matching over 12 bases. The CDR3 extends over 17 amino acids. The germline V gene has CDR1 SNHLY and CDR2 FYNNEI. Unmatched junction bases numbered 6, after V lost 4 bases and J lost 2 bases. The CDR3 region has the DNA TGTGCCAGCAGTGGACCGACTAGCGGGAGACCCTACAATGAGCAGTTCTTC. Protein sequence: CASSGPTSGRPYNEQFF.

V usage is TRBV5-1 and J usage is TRBJ1-1; 7 bases fit TRBD1. This CDR3 region has 17 residues. The trim removed 0 bases at V and 1 base at J, leaving 9 bases unmatched. Germline V gives CDR1 SGHRS, CDR2 YFSETQ. The CDR3 sequence is CASSLAFPGQENTEAFF. CDR3 bases: TGCGCCAGCAGCTTGGCCTTCCCCGGACAGGAGAACACTGAAGCTTTCTTT.

This chain joins TRBV7-9 and TRBJ2-6, with unresolved D. The CDR3 sequence is 15 residues long. Germline CDR1 reads SEHNR; CDR2 reads FQNEAQ (reference sequence). V lost 2 bases, J lost 4 bases, and 9 bases lay in between. CDR3 amino acids: CASSLILPGANVLTF. Here the CDR3 DNA reads TGTGCCAGCAGCTTAATCCTTCCGGGGGCCAACGTCCTGACTTTC. The variable domain in full, completed from reference TRBV7-9 and TRBJ2-6, reads DTGVSQNPRHKITKRGQNVTFRCDPISEHNRLYWYRQTLGQGPEFLTYFQNEAQLEKSRLLSDRFSAERPKGSFSTLEIQRTEQGDSAMYLCASSLILPGANVLTFGAGSRLTVL.

This clone has only one observation. The junction departs from germline at one end; a sequencing error may be responsible. The J gene is TRBJ1-4, the V gene TRBV7-9; D unresolved. Germline V gene sequence: CDR1 SEHNR, CDR2 FQNEAQ (reference sequence). The CDR3 extends over 13 amino acids. The CDR3 protein is CASSPRLERKLLF. CDR3 sequence (DNA): TGTGCCAGCAGCCCCAGACTTGAAAGGAAACTGCTTTTT.

As DNA, the CDR3 is TGTGCCAGCCATATCTCCGGGAGGTACAATGAGCAGTTCTTC. Residues: CASHISGRYNEQFF. The chain uses TRBV6-5 and TRBJ2-1; 7 positions match TRBD2. CDR3 length equals 14 residues. V was pared by 8 bases and J by 4 bases, with 8 bases of the junction left unmatched. Germline CDR1 MNHEY, CDR2 SVGAGI.

CDR3 sequence reads: CSVPTGNYGYTF. The CDR3 nucleotides read TGCAGCGTTCCGACAGGAAACTATGGCTACACCTTC. The gene calls are TRBV29-1 and TRBJ1-2, with D maybe TRBD1 (6 bases). V lost 5 bases to trimming and J lost 2 bases, with 9 bases between them. This CDR3 has 12 residues. Germline-derived CDR1 and CDR2 are SQVTM and ANQGSEA.

J is TRBJ1-1 and V is TRBV29-1; a possible D gene is TRBD1 (5 bases). CDR1 is SQVTM, CDR2 ANQGSEA, per germline. This CDR3 region has 11 residues. Trimming left V 3 bases short and J 7 bases short, with 9 bases between. The CDR3 is CSVDLTGEAFF. In DNA, the CDR3 is TGCAGCGTTGACCTAACAGGTGAAGCTTTCTTT.